Listed below are T cell receptor beta chains from one sample, sequenced in a study of Graves' ophthalmopathy and Graves' hyperthyroidism. TCRdb redid the calling of the multiplex PCR reads with MiXCR, one entry per CDR3 protein. Of just over 600,000 distinct CDR3 sequences in the sample, 22% are singletons; the top ten hold 7.1%. The sequencing sample was made of peripheral blood. The receptor source for this set is a woman aged 18-30 years with stable Graves' hyperthyroidism. Some clones in this sample may be carry-over from other donors' samples. Each CDR3 is given with its conserved first and last residue. The D gene is left open where the match is weak. Expanded clones get a size class; other rows say once, few or many, or leave the size out.

D | size | J | V | DNA | CDR3
TRBD2 | many | TRBJ2-5 | TRBV20-1 | TGCAGTGCTAGAGATAGTAGCGGGGGATGGGAGACCCAGTACTTC | CSARDSSGGWETQYF
NA | many | TRBJ1-5 | TRBV27 | TGTGCCAGCAGGAATATCCGAGGATCCAGCAATCAGCCCCAGCATTTT | CASRNIRGSSNQPQHF
TRBD2 | many | TRBJ2-7 | TRBV12-3/TRBV12-4 | TGTGCCAGCAGTTTTGCGGGGGTGATCTCCTACGAGCAGTACTTC | CASSFAGVISYEQYF
NA | NA | TRBJ2-7 | TRBV18 | TGTGCCAGCTCACCCACGGCAGGGCCGGTGGAGCAGTACTTC | CASSPTAGPVEQYF
NA | NA | TRBJ1-6 | TRBV28 | TGTGCCAGCAGACCCGGGGTAGGTTCACCCCTCCACTTT | CASRPGVGSPLHF
NA | many | TRBJ1-2 | TRBV6-5 | TGTGCCAGCAGTTACGGTGCAGGGTGGCGTGGCTACACCTTC | CASSYGAGWRGYTF
TRBD1 | few | TRBJ2-2 | TRBV27 | TGTGCCAGCAGTCTAGACTCGGACAGGGGCTGGGGCACCGGGGAGCTGTTTTTT | CASSLDSDRGWGTGELFF
NA | once | TRBJ2-5 | TRBV24-1 | TGTGCCACCAGTGACGAGGGGACCGAGACCCAGTACTTC | CATSDEGTETQYF
TRBD1 | many | TRBJ2-7 | TRBV5-5 | TGTGCCAGCAGCTTGGTTGCGTGGGACAGGGGTGGCGAGCAGTACTTC | CASSLVAWDRGGEQYF
NA | many | TRBJ2-5 | TRBV30 | TGTGCCTGGAACCGACAGCAGGGGGAGACCCAGTACTTC | CAWNRQQGETQYF
NA | NA | TRBJ1-6 | TRBV2 | TGTGCCAGCGAAGGGTTGACGCGGGATTCACCCCTCCACTTT | CASEGLTRDSPLHF
NA | many | TRBJ2-7 | TRBV7-2 | TGTGCCAGCAGCCCCCCGACGCTGACCTACGAGCAGTACTTC | CASSPPTLTYEQYF
NA | few | TRBJ1-2 | TRBV6-1 | TGTGCCAGCAGTGCGACAGGTTGGATCTATGGCTACACCTTC | CASSATGWIYGYTF
TRBD2 | many | TRBJ2-7 | TRBV5-5 | TGTGCCAGCAGCGACCCTAGCGGGAGCTACGAGCAGTACTTC | CASSDPSGSYEQYF
NA | NA | TRBJ1-1 | TRBV7-3 | TGTGCCAGCAGCCCCGGGGGGGTGCAGGGGAACACTGAAGCTTTCTTT | CASSPGGVQGNTEAFF
NA | NA | TRBJ2-2 | TRBV30 | TGTGCCTGGACTCGGCAGCTCACCGGGGAGCTGTTTTTT | CAWTRQLTGELFF
NA | many | TRBJ2-5 | TRBV11-2 | TGTGCCAGCAGGCCAACGACCGGGAGGACCCAGTACTTC | CASRPTTGRTQYF
NA | NA | TRBJ1-1 | TRBV28 | TGTGCCAGCAGTTTTGGCAGGGGAATATTGAACACTGAAGCTTTCTTT | CASSFGRGILNTEAFF
TRBD2 | NA | TRBJ2-7 | TRBV28 | TGTGCCAGCAGTTCACCCGGACTAGCGGGCCGCACCTACGAGCAGTACTTC | CASSSPGLAGRTYEQYF
NA | many | TRBJ2-7 | TRBV5-6 | TGTGCCAGCAGCCCGGCGCCACAGATCTACGAGCAGTACTTC | CASSPAPQIYEQYF
NA | many | TRBJ2-2 | TRBV11-1 | TGTGCCAGCAGCTCGGGACACTACACCGGGGAGCTGTTTTTT | CASSSGHYTGELFF
TRBD2 | few | TRBJ2-5 | TRBV6-1 | TGTGCCAGCAGTAGGACTAGCTCCGGGGGGGGAAAAGAGACCCAGTACTTC | CASSRTSSGGGKETQYF
NA | NA | TRBJ1-2 | TRBV6-5 | TGTGCCAGCAGTTACTACGGACTGGACTATGGCTACACCTTC | CASSYYGLDYGYTF
TRBD1 | many | TRBJ2-4 | TRBV6-2/TRBV6-3 | TGTGCCAGCAGACTACAGGGGCCCAAAAACATTCAGTACTTC | CASRLQGPKNIQYF
TRBD2 | many | TRBJ2-5 | TRBV2 | TGTGCCAGCAGTTCTAGCGGGGGGGCCCTCCAAGAGACCCAGTACTTC | CASSSSGGALQETQYF
NA | many | TRBJ1-2 | TRBV4-2 | TGTGCCAGCAGTCAAGCGTGGGACGCGTCTAGTTATGGCTACACCTTC | CASSQAWDASSYGYTF
NA | NA | TRBJ1-2 | TRBV12-3/TRBV12-4 | TGTGCCAGCAGTCCCGTGCAAAGCTATGGCTACACCTTC | CASSPVQSYGYTF
TRBD1 | many | TRBJ1-1 | TRBV6-2/TRBV6-3 | TGTGCCACTGGGACAGACTACACTGAAGCTTTCTTT | CATGTDYTEAFF
NA | many | TRBJ1-2 | TRBV7-9 | TGTGCCAGCAGCTCCTTAAAACGACAGCAAATTATCTATGGCTACACCTTC | CASSSLKRQQIIYGYTF
NA | NA | TRBJ1-1 | TRBV12-5 | TGTGCTAGTGGTTTGCCTGAAGCTTTCTTT | CASGLPEAFF
TRBD2 | many | TRBJ2-7 | TRBV11-2 | TGTGCCAGCAGCCTAGCGGGAGTAGGCGAGCAGTACTTC | CASSLAGVGEQYF
NA | NA | TRBJ1-1 | TRBV5-1 | TGCGCCAGCAGCTTGGACAGGCCCCCTGAAGCTTTCTTT | CASSLDRPPEAFF
NA | few | TRBJ2-7 | TRBV11-2 | TGTGCCAGCAGCTTAACCCCGCCAGGGTTTTCCTACGAGCAGTACTTC | CASSLTPPGFSYEQYF
NA | many | TRBJ1-2 | TRBV19 | TGTGCCAGTAGTGACGGGCCTGACTATGGCTACACCTTC | CASSDGPDYGYTF
NA | few | TRBJ2-6 | TRBV6-1 | TGTGCCAGCAGTGAAGGAACAGGGGACTACTCTGGGGCCAACGTCCTGACTTTC | CASSEGTGDYSGANVLTF
TRBD1 | many | TRBJ1-3 | TRBV28 | TGTGCCAGCAGTTTAGGGGGCAGGGGGCTTATTTTCGGAAACACCATATATTTT | CASSLGGRGLIFGNTIYF
TRBD1 | many | TRBJ2-5 | TRBV24-1 | TGTGCCACCAGTGATGCACCCGGGACAGGGGTCGAGACCCAGTACTTC | CATSDAPGTGVETQYF
NA | few | TRBJ1-2 | TRBV30 | TGTGCCTGGAGCCCGGACAGAAACTATGGCTACACCTTC | CAWSPDRNYGYTF
NA | NA | TRBJ1-2 | TRBV13 | TGTGCCAGCAGCGCCCGGGACTGGGACTATGGCTACACCTTC | CASSARDWDYGYTF
TRBD2 | many | TRBJ2-5 | TRBV12-3/TRBV12-4 | TGTGCCAGCAGTGTAGCGGGGAGTCAAGAGACCCAGTACTTC | CASSVAGSQETQYF
TRBD1 | many | TRBJ1-6 | TRBV7-2 | TGTGCCAGCAGCCTGTCAGGGACAGCCGGAAATTCACCCCTCCACTTT | CASSLSGTAGNSPLHF
TRBD1 | many | TRBJ2-7 | TRBV29-1 | TGCAGCGTCGCCCCGGGACAGGGTTACGAGCAGTACTTC | CSVAPGQGYEQYF
NA | NA | TRBJ1-2 | TRBV12-3/TRBV12-4 | TGTGCCAGCAGCCGGAGCGGAGCTAACTATGGCTACACCTTC | CASSRSGANYGYTF
NA | many | TRBJ1-5 | TRBV12-3/TRBV12-4 | TGTGCCAGCAGCCCAGACCCCGACGCCCAGCATTTT | CASSPDPDAQHF
TRBD1 | NA | TRBJ2-5 | TRBV24-1 | TGTGCCACCGGAAACGCAGGGGGATCAGAGACCCAGTACTTC | CATGNAGGSETQYF
NA | NA | TRBJ2-7 | TRBV7-2 | TGTGCCAGCAGCTCCATTTATTACGAGCAGTACTTC | CASSSIYYEQYF
NA | NA | TRBJ1-2 | TRBV12-3/TRBV12-4 | TGTGCCAGCAGTTTTGGGGGGAGCTACACCTTC | CASSFGGSYTF
TRBD2 | many | TRBJ2-7 | TRBV6-2/TRBV6-3 | TGTGCCAGCGGTACCCGGACTAGAAGGAACGAGCAGTACTTC | CASGTRTRRNEQYF
NA | few | TRBJ2-7 | TRBV5-1 | TGCGCCAGCAGCGCAACCCTGGACAGAAAGACCTACGAGCAGTACTTC | CASSATLDRKTYEQYF
NA | many | TRBJ1-1 | TRBV6-2/TRBV6-3 | TGTGCCAGCAGCAAGGGGTTGGACACTGAAGCTTTCTTT | CASSKGLDTEAFF
NA | NA | TRBJ2-7 | TRBV12-3/TRBV12-4 | TGTGCCAGCACGGTACAGAACTCCTACGAGCAGTACTTC | CASTVQNSYEQYF
TRBD1 | few | TRBJ2-1 | TRBV6-2/TRBV6-3 | TGTGCCAGCAGGCCGGGACAGGTTAACAATGAGCAGTTCTTC | CASRPGQVNNEQFF
NA | NA | TRBJ1-1 | TRBV7-2 | TGTGCCAGCAGCTTAGAACAGGGAACGCGAGCTTTCTTT | CASSLEQGTRAFF
NA | many | TRBJ2-5 | TRBV10-3 | TGTGCCATCAGTGAAACAGAGGGGACCCAGTACTTC | CAISETEGTQYF
NA | NA | TRBJ1-1 | TRBV11-2 | TGTGCCAACAGCTTAGTAGGGGCTGAAGCTTTCTTT | CANSLVGAEAFF
TRBD1 | many | TRBJ1-2 | TRBV7-9 | TGTGCCAGCAGCTTCTCCGGGACAGGGGATGGCTACACCTTC | CASSFSGTGDGYTF
NA | many | TRBJ1-3 | TRBV12-3/TRBV12-4 | TGTGCCAGCTGTACAGGGCTTGCTGGAAACACCATATATTTT | CASCTGLAGNTIYF
NA | many | TRBJ2-7 | TRBV27 | TGTGCCAGCCCACTAAAGGGAGGCCCTTACGAGCAGTACTTC | CASPLKGGPYEQYF
NA | NA | TRBJ2-7 | TRBV15 | TGTGCCACCAGCAGAGAACACGGCGGCTACGAGCAGTACTTC | CATSREHGGYEQYF
TRBD2 | many | TRBJ2-7 | TRBV29-1 | TGCAGCGTTTACCGCGGGACTAGCGGGGGTAGAGGCGAGCAGTACTTC | CSVYRGTSGGRGEQYF